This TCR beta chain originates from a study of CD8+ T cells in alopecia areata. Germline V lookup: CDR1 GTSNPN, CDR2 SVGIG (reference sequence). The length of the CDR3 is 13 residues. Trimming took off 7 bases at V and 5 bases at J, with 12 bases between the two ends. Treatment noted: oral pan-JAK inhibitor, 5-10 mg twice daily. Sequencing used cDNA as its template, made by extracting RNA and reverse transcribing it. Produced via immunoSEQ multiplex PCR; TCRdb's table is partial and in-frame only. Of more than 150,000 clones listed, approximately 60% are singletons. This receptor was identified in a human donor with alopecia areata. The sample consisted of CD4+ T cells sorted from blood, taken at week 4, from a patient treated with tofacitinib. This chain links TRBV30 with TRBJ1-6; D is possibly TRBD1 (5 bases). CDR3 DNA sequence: TGTGCCTCCGTCGGCAGGGATAATTCACCCCTCCACTTT. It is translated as CASVGRDNSPLHF.